This T cell receptor (beta chain) emerged from a study of human T cells and chemical hapten exposure (dated by TCRdb to about 2021). Notes on the research overall: For sensitization, 2% DPC in acetone was applied to a 2 cm by 2 cm area of upper inner arm skin. Libraries were combined into a pool for sequencing, and differences in TCR yield between samples came mainly from small differences in library volumes within the pool. Blood samples were taken from patients before sensitization (week 0) and at 2, 6 and about 24 weeks after DPC sensitization. The mostly female patient cohort included alopecia areata with under or over 50% scalp involvement, alopecia totalis and alopecia universalis. Patch tests used Finn chambers with 0.01% DPC on the upper back, scored after 6 days by International Contact Dermatitis Research Group standards. For TCR sequencing, blood came from some 31 alopecia patients at anywhere from one to four time points (pre-sensitization, 2, 6 and 24 weeks). Throughout the roughly 24-week study period, patients were also given weekly therapeutic DPC doses on the scalp. Peripheral blood TCR repertoire changes were tracked in vivo in alopecia patients during primary and secondary sensitization to the hapten diphenylcyclopropenone (DPC).

Libraries were built with RACE. The sequencing machine was a NextSeq 500. During library preparation, unique molecular identifiers were attached to individual cDNA molecules so that TCRs could be counted in a quantitative, reproducible way. Each blood RNA sample was used to sequence both TCR alpha and TCR beta chains. In the paper's pipeline: Samples had a median of about 96,000 TCRs, with a range from roughly 23,224 to 750,000. The Decombinator software suite was used to annotate V, J and CDR3 in the TCR reads. For the PS versus PT1 abundance plots, all samples were subsampled to the same number of TCRs (28,000). TCRs were defined as expanded if absent before sensitization and observed at least eight times at the 2-week time point. The public reads were quality trimmed at Q25 with fastp and then assembled into clones with MiXCR by TCRdb, keeping productive beta chains. Identical CDR3 protein sequences are pooled into one entry, listed with their most common genes and DNA. The V and J calls follow TCRdb's processing rather than the paper's. The table for this sample lists about 380,000 distinct CDR3 sequences; roughly 6.3% of them were counted only once. Of the sample, more than 5.5% is held by the ten largest clones.

This clonotype was seen only a few times. The antigen it binds to is not known. Qualities for individual bases were not recorded, and no much larger clone is one base off. Results and caveats for the whole study, not just this receptor: All patients had alopecia, a presumed autoimmune disease, so their immune response might differ from that of healthy individuals. Expanded TCRs formed significantly more large CDR3 similarity clusters than pre-sensitization or healthy control sets, consistent with antigen-driven responses. Patch test score was positively correlated with the number of PT1 expanded TCRs, with significance at thresholds 8, 16 and 32 but not at 4. DPC sensitization did not change the number of TCRs with a frequency above 1 in 1000, and there was no evidence of changes in global repertoire structure. Repeated subsampling changed both the strength of the expansion versus patch-test correlation and the threshold at which the correlation became significant.

The time point label, as the study defines it: patch test 2, 6 weeks after DPC sensitization. Taken with the paper, the label for treatment or condition translates to: therapeutic diphenylcyclopropenone sensitization with weekly scalp DPC. At each patch-test visit, blood was drawn before the patch test was applied. To be eligible, patients had to be aged 18 to 70, diagnosed with alopecia and judged suitable for DPC therapy, while pregnant patients were excluded. Total RNA was extracted from unfractionated whole blood collected in Tempus Blood RNA tubes. There are 14 amino acids in the CDR3, from cysteine to phenylalanine inclusive. The sequence is cut down to CDR3 DNA, 42 bases in frame from base 1. Cut back by 1 base and 6 bases, the V and J ends lie 12 bases apart. The germline V gene specifies LGHNA as CDR1 and YSLEER as CDR2.

Sample: whole blood, taken in connection with sensitization to the hapten diphenylcyclopropenone (DPC). The chain is made from TRBV4-3 and TRBJ1-1; TRBD1 might be the D gene, on 5 matching bases. This TCR derives from a young woman with alopecia areata. Some clones in this sample may be carry-over from other donors' samples. The nucleotides are TGCGCCAGCAGCCAAGGGAATACAGGAGCTGAAGCTTTCTTT. Its product reads: CASSQGNTGAEAFF.